This TCR beta chain was observed in a study of blood T cell repertoires in COVID-19. Donors in Cohort 3 counted as recovered after two negative PCRs, clearance, or symptom resolution. Data came from immunoSEQ multiplex PCR; TCRdb stores just in-frame clones and leaves some out. The data contain more than 60,000 clones, about 88% of them seen just once; the ten biggest clones take up 10%. CDR1 and CDR2 from the germline V gene are LNHDA and SQIVND (reference sequence). Trimming removed 0 bases at V and 6 bases at J, with 6 bases between. This CDR3 spans 12 amino acids. The V gene is TRBV19, the J gene TRBJ2-7, with D maybe TRBD2 (5 bases). The sequencing input was PBMCs or T cells enriched from blood (not recorded which). The clonotype was recovered from a woman between 35 and 50 years old who had recovered from COVID-19. CDR3: CASSIEGSEQYF. The CDR3 bases are TGTGCCAGTAGTATAGAGGGGAGCGAGCAGTACTTC. Full variable domain (remainder filled in from reference TRBV19 and TRBJ2-7): DGGITQSPKYLFRKEGQNVTLSCEQNLNHDAMYWYRQDPGQGLRLIYYSQIVNDFQKGDIAEGYSVSREKKESFPLTVTSAQKNPTAFYLCASSIEGSEQYFGPGTRLTVT.